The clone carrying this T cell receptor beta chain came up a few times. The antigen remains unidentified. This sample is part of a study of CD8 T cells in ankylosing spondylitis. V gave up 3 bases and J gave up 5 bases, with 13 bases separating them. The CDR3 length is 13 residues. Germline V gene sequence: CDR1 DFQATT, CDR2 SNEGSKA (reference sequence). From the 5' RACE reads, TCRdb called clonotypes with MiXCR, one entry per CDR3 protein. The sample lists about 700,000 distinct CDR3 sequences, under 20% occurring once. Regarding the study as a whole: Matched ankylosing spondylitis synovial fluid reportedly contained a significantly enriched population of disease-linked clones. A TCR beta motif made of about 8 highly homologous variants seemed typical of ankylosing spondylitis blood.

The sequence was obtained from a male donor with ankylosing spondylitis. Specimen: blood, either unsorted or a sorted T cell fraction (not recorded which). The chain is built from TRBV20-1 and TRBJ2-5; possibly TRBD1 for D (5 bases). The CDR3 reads CSASLQGMETQYF. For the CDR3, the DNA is TGCAGTGCTAGTCTTCAGGGTATGGAGACCCAGTACTTC.